Given below is one TCR beta chain in context. This sample was taken from a study of blood T cell repertoires in COVID-19. Study context: Nucleic acid was either cDNA or gDNA, and it came from T cells, B-cell-depleted T cells, or PBMCs.

The germline V gene has CDR1 SGHDT and CDR2 YYEEEE. V lost 4 bases to trimming and J lost 8 bases; unmatched junction nucleotides: 11. The length of the CDR3 is 16 residues. Per the original data handling: The assay estimated nucleated cells by amplifying reference gene primers. Sequenced by immunoSEQ multiplex PCR; TCRdb stores in-frame clones only, minus some. V, J and clone size are taken as reported in that table, and D and trimming were inferred from the DNA itself. Among over 55,000 clones listed, approximately 85% were seen once. This chain joins TRBV5-6 and TRBJ1-4, with 10 bases that match TRBD1. The sample comprised peripheral blood. This TCR derives from a man aged 50-59 years with acute or convalescent COVID-19. The CDR3 spells CASSKTRTGGREKLFF. DNA for the CDR3: TGTGCCAGCAGCAAAACCAGGACAGGGGGGAGAGAAAAACTGTTTTTT.